The following is a TCR beta chain sequence with its context. Time point here: pre-treatment sample, taken before nivolumab and TIL therapy. Patients were adults with stage 4 NSCLC. Sequencing used immunoSEQ v3. TCRdb's copy holds only in-frame clones and misses some; the assay was immunoSEQ multiplex PCR. This table has roughly 15,000 clones, about 83% appearing once. The data were taken from a study of TIL therapy for anti-PD-1-resistant metastatic lung cancer. Across the whole study: Patients then received nivolumab; progressors got lymphodepletion, TIL and IL-2. Half of patients were current or former smokers.

Germline-derived CDR1 and CDR2 are LNHDA and SQIVND (reference sequence). The V segment lost 7 bases and the J segment 7 bases; nucleotides outside the gene matches: 17. The CDR3 runs 16 residues. The material was blood, obtained at baseline. The chain carries TRBV19 and TRBJ1-1; 8 positions match TRBD1. The receptor was isolated from a person aged 25-85 years with non-small cell lung cancer. The CDR3 sequence is CASNDRGLGGKGEAFF. CDR3 sequence (DNA): TGTGCCAGTAATGACAGGGGCCTCGGAGGTAAGGGTGAAGCTTTCTTT.